A single sample gave rise to the 18 T cell receptor beta chains below, sequenced in a study of T cell repertoires in cytomegalovirus infection. Their target antigens are unknown. Via MiXCR, TCRdb re-called the reads, giving one row per CDR3 protein. This repertoire shows around 430,000 distinct CDR3 sequences, about two fifths found once; its top ten account for just under 45%. The source was cultured PBMCs, collected from culture after CMV antigen stimulation. Source of these receptors: a human donor in good health (CMV status not recorded). Some clones in this sample may be carry-over from other donors' samples.

The chain recombines TRBV11-3 with TRBJ2-3; no definite D call. V was shortened by 5 bases and J by 6 bases, with 12 bases between the two germline ends. CDR1 is SGHNT, CDR2 YENEEA, per germline. This CDR3 has 13 residues. The CDR3 here is CASSPRLSDTQYF. The CDR3 nucleotides read TGTGCCAGCAGCCCGCGGTTATCTGATACGCAGTATTTT.

The CDR3: CASSQDRGGPYNEQFF. The CDR3 region has the DNA TGTGCCAGCAGCCAAGATCGGGGGGGACCCTACAATGAGCAGTTCTTC. The V gene is TRBV14, the J gene TRBJ2-1, with 8 bases lining up with TRBD2. V gave up 0 bases and J gave up 2 bases; unmatched junction bases: 3. The CDR3 extends over 16 amino acids. Germline V lookup: CDR1 SGHDN, CDR2 FVKESK.

This chain connects TRBV7-8 to TRBJ1-1, with 10 positions matching TRBD1. The CDR3 covers 13 residues. With 6 bases clipped from V and 6 bases from J, the junction kept 4 bases outside the gene matches. CDR1 is SGHVS, CDR2 FQNEAQ, per germline. CDR3 coding DNA: TGTGCCAGCAGAAGACAGGGGGCCCCTGAAGCTTTCTTT. Amino acids: CASRRQGAPEAFF.

This clonotype was recorded a few times. The gene calls are TRBV29-1 and TRBJ2-3; TRBD1 agrees at 7 bases. This CDR3 comprises 13 residues. Germline V gene data show CDR1 as SQVTM and CDR2 as ANQGSEA. Trimming removed 5 bases from V and 4 bases from J; junction bases left unmatched: 6. The CDR3 spells CSVSTGVADTQYF. Written as DNA, the CDR3 is TGCAGCGTTTCTACAGGGGTTGCAGATACGCAGTATTTT.

This clonotype was observed once. No DNA is shown, since the ends of the CDR3 on it are uncertain; the CDR3 is the one TCRdb lists. J is TRBJ2-2 and V is TRBV11-2; TRBD1 is taken as the D call from the table, unchecked against the DNA. Inclusive of both ends, the CDR3 amounts to 15 amino acids. CDR1 is SGHAT and CDR2 is FQNNGV in the germline V gene. This chain's CDR3 is CASSLGVFGAGELFF.

J is TRBJ2-7 and V is TRBV10-1; 8 bases are shared with TRBD1. The ends lost 6 bases at V and 4 bases at J; junction bases unmatched: 8. CDR3 length equals 14 residues. Germline CDR1 reads WNHNN; CDR2 reads SYGVQD (reference sequence). The CDR3 region is CASSHPDRVYEQYF. CDR3 in DNA: TGCGCCAGCAGCCACCCGGACAGGGTATACGAGCAGTACTTC.

V usage is TRBV7-6 and J usage is TRBJ1-5, with D possibly being TRBD1 (6 bases). Trimming removed 6 bases from V and 7 bases from J, with 19 bases in between. The CDR3 extends over 15 amino acids. The germline V gene has CDR1 SGHVS and CDR2 FNYEAQ. The DNA for the CDR3 is TGTGCCAGCAGTACTGATACAGGGAGGCACCAGCCCCAGCATTTT. Its translation is CASSTDTGRHQPQHF.

This clonotype was seen repeatedly, ten times or more. The V call is TRBV7-2, the J call TRBJ2-7; 8 positions match TRBD2. V shed 4 bases and J 5 bases; nucleotides not matched to a gene: 19. The CDR3 spans 18 residues. The germline V gene encodes CDR1 SGHTA and CDR2 FQGNSA. CDR3: CASSYPLREGRIVHEQYF. The DNA for the CDR3 is TGTGCCAGCAGCTACCCTCTCCGGGAGGGCCGAATTGTCCACGAGCAGTACTTC.

This chain joins TRBV7-2 and TRBJ2-5; possibly TRBD1 or TRBD2 for D (6 bases each). Trimming pared 1 base from V and 4 bases from J, leaving 16 bases between. CDR3 length: 16 amino acids. Germline V CDR1 and CDR2: SGHTA, FQGNSA. The CDR3 nucleotides are TGTGCCAGCAGCTTAGTCGCAGGGGACGGGGGAGAGACCCAGTACTTC. Translating it yields CASSLVAGDGGETQYF.

This clonotype was counted only a few times. The rearrangement uses TRBV6-6 and TRBJ1-5; D is undetermined. Germline assignment: CDR1 MNHNY and CDR2 SVGAGI (reference sequence). The CDR3 runs 18 residues. Between the trimmed V and J ends, which lost 4 bases and 9 bases, there was a span of 28 bases. The CDR3 bases are TGTGCCAGCAGTTTACAAGGGTCATCGCGAGAAATAGTTGGGCCCCAGCATTTT. Protein product: CASSLQGSSREIVGPQHF.

The chain joins TRBV4-1 to TRBJ2-3, with 9 nucleotides matching TRBD2. The J segment lost 10 bases and the V segment lost 5 bases, leaving 16 bases of the junction unmatched. The CDR3 is 16 amino acids. In germline, CDR1 is MGHRA, CDR2 YSYEKL. The CDR3 is CASSSPGTSPTFSQYF. In DNA, the CDR3 is TGCGCCAGCAGCAGCCCCGGGACTAGCCCCACGTTTTCGCAGTATTTT.

This clonotype was recorded once. The rearrangement joins TRBV5-4 to TRBJ2-5; D may correspond to TRBD1 or TRBD2 (5 bases each). V was clipped by 4 bases and J by 0 bases, with 16 bases between them. Germline V gene sequence: CDR1 SGHNT, CDR2 YYREEE (reference sequence). This CDR3 comprises 16 residues. CDR3 residues: CASSPPPGTYQETQYF. The CDR3 bases are TGTGCCAGCAGCCCGCCCCCGGGGACGTACCAAGAGACCCAGTACTTC.

The chain links TRBV19 to TRBJ2-4, with D possibly TRBD1 on 6 matching bases. CDR1 LNHDA and CDR2 SQIVND come from the germline V gene (reference sequence). The CDR3 length is 16 residues. Trimming stripped 4 bases from V and 3 bases from J, with 16 bases between. The CDR3: CASSRREGTFKNIQYF. The CDR3 DNA reads TGTGCCAGTAGTAGACGAGAGGGGACATTCAAAAACATTCAGTACTTC.

This clonotype was seen a few times. The genes are TRBV7-9 and TRBJ1-1; D gene unclear. This CDR3 has 12 residues. Deletions cut 4 bases from V and 6 bases from J, with 9 bases between. From germline, CDR1 is SEHNR and CDR2 FQNEAQ (reference sequence). The CDR3 nucleotides read TGTGCCAGCAGCTCCCGCCCAGCTGAAGCTTTCTTT. Its protein product is CASSSRPAEAFF. The variable domain in full, with the rest retrieved from reference TRBV7-9 and TRBJ1-1, is DTGVSQNPRHKITKRGQNVTFRCDPISEHNRLYWYRQTLGQGPEFLTYFQNEAQLEKSRLLSDRFSAERPKGSFSTLEIQRTEQGDSAMYLCASSSRPAEAFFGQGTRLTVV.

The rearrangement uses TRBV19 and TRBJ2-1, with 10 bases fitting TRBD1. The V and J ends lost 4 bases and 4 bases, in that order; junction bases with no gene match: 7. CDR3 length: 16 amino acids. Germline V gene sequence: CDR1 LNHDA, CDR2 SQIVND (reference sequence). The CDR3 DNA follows: TGTGCCAGTAGTACATCCGGGACAGGGGCATACAATGAGCAGTTCTTC. Its protein product is CASSTSGTGAYNEQFF.

A word on this clonotype: A much bigger clone sits one base away, suggesting this may be a read error. The chain recombines TRBV2 with TRBJ1-1; 7 bases match TRBD1. Per the germline V gene, CDR1 is SNHLY and CDR2 is FYNNEI. This CDR3 contains 13 residues. The junction had 3 bases not matched to a gene; V was cut back by 7 bases and J by 1 base. CDR3: CASTRTGNTEAFF. CDR3 DNA sequence: TGTGCCAGCACTAGGACAGGGAACACTGAAGCTTTCTTT. Variable domain in full (rest from reference TRBV2 and TRBJ1-1): EPEVTQTPSHQVTQMGQEVILRCVPISNHLYFYWYRQILGQKVEFLVSFYNNEISEKSEIFDDQFSVERPDGSNFTLKIRSTKLEDSAMYFCASTRTGNTEAFFGQGTRLTVV.

V gene TRBV20-1 combines with J gene TRBJ2-3, with D possibly matching TRBD1 (5 bases). This CDR3 has 13 amino acids. V dropped 5 bases and J dropped 5 bases, with 14 bases sitting between them. CDR1 and CDR2 from the germline V gene are DFQATT and SNEGSKA (reference sequence). CDR3 sequence (DNA): TGCAGTGCTGGACCCACAGGATTAGATACGCAGTATTTT. Amino acid sequence: CSAGPTGLDTQYF.

This chain joins TRBV7-9 and TRBJ1-1; TRBD1 matches at 7 bases. Germline V gene lookup returns CDR1 SEHNR and CDR2 FQNEAQ (reference sequence). Trimming cost V 2 bases and J 0 bases; bases outside gene matches: 3. The CDR3 totals 15 residues. The CDR3 DNA follows: TGTGCCAGCAGCTTACCTACAGGGGTGAACACTGAAGCTTTCTTT. Its translation is CASSLPTGVNTEAFF.